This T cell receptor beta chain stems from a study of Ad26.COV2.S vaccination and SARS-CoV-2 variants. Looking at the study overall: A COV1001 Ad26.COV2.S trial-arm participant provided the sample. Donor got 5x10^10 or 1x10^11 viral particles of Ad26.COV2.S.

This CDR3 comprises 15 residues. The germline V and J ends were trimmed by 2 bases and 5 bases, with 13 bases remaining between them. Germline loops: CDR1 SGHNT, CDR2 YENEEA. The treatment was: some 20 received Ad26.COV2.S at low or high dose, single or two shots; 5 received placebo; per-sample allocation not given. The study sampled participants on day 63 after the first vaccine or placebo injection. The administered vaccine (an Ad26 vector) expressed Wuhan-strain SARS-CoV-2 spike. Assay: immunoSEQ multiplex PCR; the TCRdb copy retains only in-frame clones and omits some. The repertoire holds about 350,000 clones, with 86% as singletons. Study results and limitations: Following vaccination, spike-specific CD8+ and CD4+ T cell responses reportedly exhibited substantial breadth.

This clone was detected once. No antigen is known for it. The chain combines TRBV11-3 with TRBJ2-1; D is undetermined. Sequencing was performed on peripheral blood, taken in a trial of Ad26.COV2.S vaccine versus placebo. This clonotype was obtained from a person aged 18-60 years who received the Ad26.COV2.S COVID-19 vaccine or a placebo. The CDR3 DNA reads TGTGCCAGCAGCTTATACGGTGGGGTCGACAATGAGCAGTTCTTC. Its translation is CASSLYGGVDNEQFF.